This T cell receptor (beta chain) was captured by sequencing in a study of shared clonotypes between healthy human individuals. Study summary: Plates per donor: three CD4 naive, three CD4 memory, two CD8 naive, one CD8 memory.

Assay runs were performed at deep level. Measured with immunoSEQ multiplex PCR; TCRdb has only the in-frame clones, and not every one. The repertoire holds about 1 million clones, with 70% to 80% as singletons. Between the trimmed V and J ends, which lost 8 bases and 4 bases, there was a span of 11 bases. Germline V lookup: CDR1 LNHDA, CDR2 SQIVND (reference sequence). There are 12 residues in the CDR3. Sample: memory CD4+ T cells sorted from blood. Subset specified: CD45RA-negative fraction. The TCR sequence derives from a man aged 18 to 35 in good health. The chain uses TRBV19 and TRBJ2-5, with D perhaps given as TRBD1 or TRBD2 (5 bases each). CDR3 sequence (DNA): TGTGCCAGTGGGACCTGGGGAGAGACCCAGTACTTC. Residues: CASGTWGETQYF.